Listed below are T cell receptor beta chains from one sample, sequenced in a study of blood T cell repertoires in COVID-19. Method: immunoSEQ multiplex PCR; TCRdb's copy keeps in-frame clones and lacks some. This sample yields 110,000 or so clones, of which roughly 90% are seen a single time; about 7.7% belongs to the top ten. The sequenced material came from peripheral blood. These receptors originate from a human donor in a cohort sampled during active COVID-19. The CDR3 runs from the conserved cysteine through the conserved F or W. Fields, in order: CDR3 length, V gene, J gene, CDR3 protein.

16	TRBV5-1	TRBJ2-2	CASSATSGGAGGELFF
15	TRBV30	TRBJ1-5	CAWSQGSGANQPQHF
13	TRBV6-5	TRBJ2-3	CASRRAGEDTQYF
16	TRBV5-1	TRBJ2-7	CASSLSGRALSYEQYF
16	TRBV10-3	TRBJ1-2	CAISPLTGTGSYGYTF
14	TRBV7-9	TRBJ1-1	CASSLKGANTEAFF
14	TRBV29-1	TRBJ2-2	CSVGLARDTGELFF
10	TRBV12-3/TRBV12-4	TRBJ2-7	CASCGNEQYF
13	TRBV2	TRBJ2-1	CASRMGRGNEQFF
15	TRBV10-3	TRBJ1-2	CAISESRGGLYGYTF
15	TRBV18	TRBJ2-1	CASSPQATLYNEQFF
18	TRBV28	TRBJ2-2	CASSLWGAGGPGPGELFF
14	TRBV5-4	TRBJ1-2	CASSLGGTNYGYTF
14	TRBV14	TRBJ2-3	CASSPTAGTDTQYF
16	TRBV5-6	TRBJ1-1	CASSFGTGRIDTEAFF
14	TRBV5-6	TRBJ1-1	CASSLGRGDTEAFF
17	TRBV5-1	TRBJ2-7	CASSMAGTSGSSYEQYF